This paragraph covers one TCR beta chain sequence. The CDR3 is made up of 16 amino acids. Germline values: CDR1 SGHRS, CDR2 YFSETQ. V gave up 4 bases and J gave up 2 bases; unmatched junction bases: 5. Under the authors' procedure: Estimated nucleated cell counts came from reference gene primer amplification. The table came from immunoSEQ multiplex PCR; TCRdb's copy has only in-frame clones and leaves some out. Clone size and V and J calls were adopted from that table, with D and trimming inferred from the DNA. The table includes approximately 180,000 clones, approximately 83% detected once. The data were obtained in a study of blood T cell repertoires in COVID-19. On the study more broadly: The samples span acute and convalescent COVID-19 from the United States, Italy and Spain. The cDNA or gDNA used as material had been derived from T cells, B-cell-depleted T cells, or PBMCs.

This chain uses TRBV5-1 with TRBJ2-7, with 14 bases matching TRBD2. Sequenced: peripheral blood. The TCR comes from a man in his sixties with acute or convalescent COVID-19. CDR3 sequence (DNA): TGCGCCAGCAGCGGAGGGACTAGCGGGAGCGCCTACGAGCAGTACTTC. Encoded protein: CASSGGTSGSAYEQYF.